This T cell receptor beta chain is drawn from a study of blood T cells in healthy people across ages. The wider study: For every two T cells, template switching captured about one barcoded beta molecule.

Together with a sample-barcoded 5' primer, a J-beta primer mix was included in a second PCR lasting about 7 to 11 cycles. TCRdb re-called the 5' RACE reads through MiXCR, storing one row per CDR3 protein. The sample lists some 700,000 distinct CDR3 sequences; roughly two fifths were seen once. The V and J ends lost 6 bases and 12 bases respectively, with 18 bases between them. This CDR3 is 13 amino acids long. Germline values: CDR1 MNHEY, CDR2 SVGAGI. This clonotype has only a few counts. The antigen remains undetermined. General observations from the study: Without sorted subsets, naive and antigen-experienced compartments could not be conclusively compared.

Isolating PBMCs gave at least 6.5 million of these cells per sample. This sequence was found in a woman in her fifties or sixties in good health. This chain links TRBV6-5 with TRBJ2-1, with D perhaps being TRBD1 or TRBD2 (5 bases each). The sample taken for sequencing was blood. The CDR3 bases are TGTGCCAGCAGCCATTTTCGGGGCTCGGGGCAGTTCTTC. Its protein is CASSHFRGSGQFF.